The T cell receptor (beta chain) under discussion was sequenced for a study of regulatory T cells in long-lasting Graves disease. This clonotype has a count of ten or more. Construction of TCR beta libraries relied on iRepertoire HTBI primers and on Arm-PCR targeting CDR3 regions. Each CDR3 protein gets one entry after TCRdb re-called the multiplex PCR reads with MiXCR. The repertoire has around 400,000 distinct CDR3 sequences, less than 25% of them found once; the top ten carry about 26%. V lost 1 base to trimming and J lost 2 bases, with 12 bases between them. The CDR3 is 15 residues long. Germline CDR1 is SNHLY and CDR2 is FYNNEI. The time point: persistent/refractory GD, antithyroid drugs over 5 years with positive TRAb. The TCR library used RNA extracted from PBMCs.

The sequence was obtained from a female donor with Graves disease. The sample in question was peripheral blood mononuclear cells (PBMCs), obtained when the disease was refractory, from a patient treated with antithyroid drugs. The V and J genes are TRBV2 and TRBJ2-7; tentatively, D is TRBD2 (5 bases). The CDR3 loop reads CASSEGAGPAYEQYF. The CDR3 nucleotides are TGTGCCAGCAGTGAAGGGGCGGGCCCCGCCTACGAGCAGTACTTC.